Each of the 21 T cell receptor beta chains below was sequenced from the same sample in a study of blood T cell repertoires in COVID-19. Assay used: immunoSEQ multiplex PCR; TCRdb lists only in-frame clones, some missing. This table holds under 250,000 clones, approximately 84% found once. Sequencing was carried out using peripheral blood. The receptors originated from a woman older than 75 with acute or convalescent COVID-19.

The rearrangement uses TRBV6-5 and TRBJ1-4, with D perhaps matching TRBD1 (5 bases). The CDR3 runs 14 residues. Germline V gene data show CDR1 as MNHEY and CDR2 as SVGAGI. Trimming removed 2 bases from V and 4 bases from J, with 8 bases in between. The CDR3 is CASSYGRVNEKLFF. CDR3 nucleotides: TGTGCCAGCAGTTACGGCAGGGTTAATGAAAAACTGTTTTTT.

J is TRBJ2-1 and V is TRBV24-1, with 7 bases aligning to TRBD2. Germline V gene lookup returns CDR1 KGHDR and CDR2 SFDVKD. The V gene end was trimmed by 5 bases and the J gene end by 5 bases; junction bases not matched to a gene: 14. The CDR3 sequence is 17 residues long. The CDR3 sequence: CATSAPLSSGQNNEQFF. The CDR3 DNA sequence: TGTGCCACCAGTGCCCCCTTGTCTAGCGGCCAGAACAATGAGCAGTTCTTC.

The chain links TRBV30 to TRBJ1-2; tentatively, D is TRBD1 (5 bases). This CDR3 has 14 amino acids. V lost 3 bases and J lost 5, with 16 bases in between. Germline CDR1 GTSNPN, CDR2 SVGIG (reference sequence). CDR3 residues: CAWSRGEGFYGYTF. The DNA of the CDR3 is TGTGCCTGGAGCCGAGGGGAGGGCTTTTATGGCTACACCTTC.

This rearrangement joins TRBV9 to TRBJ2-5; D not certain. Germline lookup yields CDR1 SGDLS and CDR2 YYNGEE. Trimming cost V 4 bases and J 2 bases, with 15 bases left between them. The CDR3 sequence is 15 residues long. CDR3 coding DNA: TGTGCCAGCAGCCCTCGCACGGCGGCGCAAGAGACCCAGTACTTC. As protein: CASSPRTAAQETQYF.

V gene TRBV3-1 (or the pseudogene TRBV3-2) combines with J gene TRBJ1-2, with 12 nucleotides matching TRBD1. The CDR3 spans 15 residues. Germline trimming cut 3 bases from V and 6 bases from J; bases unmatched to any gene: 5. Germline V CDR1 and CDR2: LGHDT, YNNKEL (reference sequence). The CDR3, as DNA: TGTGCCAGCAGCCAGGGGACAGGGGGCTCACATGGCTACACCTTC. Translation gives CASSQGTGGSHGYTF.

This rearrangement joins TRBV25-1 to TRBJ1-1; 9 positions agree with TRBD1. The CDR3 covers 16 residues. Germline lookup yields CDR1 MGHDK and CDR2 SYGVNS. J gave up 5 bases and V 3 bases, and 10 bases lay outside the gene matches. The CDR3 spells CASSEAGGQGLTEAFF. The CDR3 DNA follows: TGTGCCAGCAGTGAGGCCGGAGGACAGGGGTTGACTGAAGCTTTCTTT. Full variable domain (missing parts from reference TRBV25-1 and TRBJ1-1): EADIYQTPRYLVIGTGKKITLECSQTMGHDKMYWYQQDPGMELHLIHYSYGVNSTEKGDLSSESTVSRIRTEHFPLTLESARPSHTSQYLCASSEAGGQGLTEAFFGQGTRLTVV.

This clone has a single count. The chain combines TRBV7-2 with TRBJ2-2; D might be TRBD2 (5 bases). The V end was cut by 0 bases, the J end by 0 bases, with 8 bases between. Germline assignment: CDR1 SGHTA and CDR2 FQGNSA. This CDR3 has 16 amino acids. Written as DNA, the CDR3 is TGTGCCAGCAGCTTAGCTGGAGGAACGAACACCGGGGAGCTGTTTTTT. Its protein product is CASSLAGGTNTGELFF.

J is TRBJ1-1 and V is TRBV19; TRBD1 aligns across 9 bases. This CDR3 is 16 amino acids long. CDR1 is LNHDA and CDR2 is SQIVND in the germline V gene (reference sequence). With V trimmed by 5 bases and J by 0 bases, 7 bases remained unmatched. CDR3: CASSWGQGSLNTEAFF. For the CDR3, the DNA is TGTGCCAGTAGTTGGGGACAGGGCTCCTTGAACACTGAAGCTTTCTTT.

Here the CDR3 DNA reads TGTGCCAGCAGCTTAAGAGGGGCAGGGGGAGAGACCCAGTACTTC. Amino acids: CASSLRGAGGETQYF. The chain is built from TRBV11-3 and TRBJ2-5; 7 bases match TRBD1. V shed 2 bases, J shed 4 bases, and the junction held 7 bases outside the gene matches. Germline CDR1 is SGHNT and CDR2 is YENEEA. The CDR3 is 15 amino acids.

This clone appeared once. The chain carries TRBV19 and TRBJ1-4; D is unclear. The germline V and J ends were trimmed by 3 bases and 7 bases, with 6 bases remaining between them. CDR1 is LNHDA, CDR2 SQIVND, per germline (reference sequence). The CDR3 spans 12 residues. CDR3 loop: CASSIYGEKLFF. CDR3 coding DNA: TGTGCCAGTAGTATTTACGGTGAAAAACTGTTTTTT.

This chain connects TRBV5-1 to TRBJ2-3; TRBD2 agrees at 11 bases. The length of the CDR3 is 17 residues. Losses at the gene ends were 4 bases for V and 2 bases for J; bases not matched to a gene: 9. The germline V gene encodes CDR1 SGHRS and CDR2 YFSETQ. The CDR3 here is CASSVILAGGPTDTQYF. The CDR3 DNA reads TGCGCCAGCAGCGTAATCCTAGCGGGGGGTCCCACAGATACGCAGTATTTT.

This clone has only one observation. DNA of the CDR3: TGCAGCGTTGAAGGGCCGGACAGCAACTATGGCTACACCTTC. Amino acid sequence: CSVEGPDSNYGYTF. The J gene is TRBJ1-2, the V gene TRBV29-1, with a possible D match to TRBD1 (6 bases). Germline CDR1 SQVTM, CDR2 ANQGSEA. Trimming removed 1 base from V and 2 bases from J, with 11 bases in between. The CDR3 extends over 14 amino acids.

The rearrangement uses TRBV5-1 and TRBJ2-2, with 10 bases identical to TRBD2. This CDR3 region has 17 residues. The germline CDR1 and CDR2 sequences are SGHRS and YFSETQ. V was clipped by 7 bases and J by 3 bases; unmatched bases: 12. Written as DNA, the CDR3 is TGCGCCAGCGGATTTTCAGCGGGGGGGCCGGACACCGGGGAGCTGTTTTTT. It encodes CASGFSAGGPDTGELFF.

V and J are TRBV18 and TRBJ1-2, with a possible D match to TRBD1 (6 bases). In germline, CDR1 is KGHSH, CDR2 LQKENI. The CDR3 totals 13 residues. V gave up 3 bases and J gave up 5 bases, with 10 bases separating them. The CDR3 protein is CASSPAGDYGYTF. In nucleotides, the CDR3 is TGTGCCAGCTCACCCGCAGGGGATTATGGCTACACCTTC.

This clone has a handful of counts. This sequence joins TRBV19 and TRBJ1-5, with D unresolved. CDR3 length: 14 residues. Germline V gene data show CDR1 as LNHDA and CDR2 as SQIVND (reference sequence). The V end was cut by 10 bases, the J end by 5 bases, with 18 bases between. The chain's CDR3 is CAIGGRNSDQPQHF. The DNA of the CDR3 is TGTGCCATTGGAGGGCGCAATTCGGATCAGCCCCAGCATTTT. Based on the CDR3 plus reference TRBV19 and TRBJ1-5, the full variable domain is DGGITQSPKYLFRKEGQNVTLSCEQNLNHDAMYWYRQDPGQGLRLIYYSQIVNDFQKGDIAEGYSVSREKKESFPLTVTSAQKNPTAFYLCAIGGRNSDQPQHFGDGTRLSIL.

This clone was recorded a few times. V usage is TRBV28 and J usage is TRBJ1-1; D might be TRBD1 (6 bases). V was shortened by 5 bases and J by 8 bases, with 15 bases between the two germline ends. CDR1 and CDR2 from the germline V gene are MDHEN and SYDVKM. CDR3 length: 13 amino acids. CDR3 residues: CASSARGQKEAFF. In DNA, the CDR3 is TGTGCCAGCAGTGCAAGAGGACAGAAGGAAGCTTTCTTT.

This chain uses TRBV27 with TRBJ2-7; 9 positions agree with TRBD1. V gave up 4 bases and J gave up 2 bases; unmatched junction bases: 9. CDR1 MNHEY and CDR2 SMNVEV come from the germline V gene (reference sequence). CDR3 length: 16 residues. CDR3 bases: TGTGCCAGCAGTTGGTCCGGGACAGGGTTCCCCTACGAGCAGTACTTC. Encoded protein: CASSWSGTGFPYEQYF.

V and J are TRBV9 and TRBJ2-5; 15 bases agree with TRBD2. There are 17 residues in the CDR3. J lost 0 bases, V lost 3 bases, and 3 bases had no gene match. In germline, CDR1 is SGDLS, CDR2 YYNGEE. For the CDR3, the DNA is TGTGCCAGCAGCGAGGGACTAGCGGGGGGTTACCAAGAGACCCAGTACTTC. It translates to CASSEGLAGGYQETQYF.

DNA of the CDR3: TGTGCCAGCAGCCTGACAGGGTTAGCAGATACGCAGTATTTT. It codes for CASSLTGLADTQYF. The rearrangement uses TRBV5-6 and TRBJ2-3, with TRBD1 matching 7 bases. CDR1 SGHDT and CDR2 YYEEEE come from the germline V gene. V shed 4 bases, J shed 4 bases, and the junction held 6 bases outside the gene matches. The CDR3 has 14 residues.

The chain has TRBV9 and TRBJ2-7; 8 positions match TRBD2. The CDR3 length is 14 residues. Trimming removed 4 bases from V and 3 bases from J; junction bases left unmatched: 6. CDR1 is SGDLS, CDR2 YYNGEE, per germline. The CDR3 DNA follows: TGTGCCAGCAGCCCCCGGGGGGGCAGCTACGAGCAGTACTTC. It yields the protein CASSPRGGSYEQYF. Based on the CDR3 plus reference TRBV9 and TRBJ2-7, the full variable domain is DSGVTQTPKHLITATGQRVTLRCSPRSGDLSVYWYQQSLDQGLQFLIQYYNGEERAKGNILERFSAQQFPDLHSELNLSSLELGDSALYFCASSPRGGSYEQYFGPGTRLTVT.

The genes are TRBV5-4 and TRBJ2-3; 11 nucleotides line up with TRBD2. Per the germline V gene, CDR1 is SGHNT and CDR2 is YYREEE (reference sequence). The junction had 12 bases not matched to a gene; V was cut back by 4 bases and J by 2 bases. The CDR3 extends over 18 amino acids. The chain's CDR3 is CASSPIPGLAVITDTQYF. CDR3 DNA: TGTGCCAGCAGCCCGATTCCGGGACTAGCGGTTATCACAGATACGCAGTATTTT. Looking up the rest from reference TRBV5-4 and TRBJ2-3 gives the full variable domain: ETGVTQSPTHLIKTRGQQVTLRCSSQSGHNTVSWYQQALGQGPQFIFQYYREEENGRGNFPPRFSGLQFPNYSSELNVNALELDDSALYLCASSPIPGLAVITDTQYFGPGTRLTVL.